This passage covers 30 T cell receptor beta chains from one sample sequenced in a study of T cell repertoires in cytomegalovirus infection. These receptors' antigens are unknown. One entry per CDR3 protein results from TCRdb running MiXCR on the reads. This table holds approximately 270,000 distinct CDR3 sequences, 22% found once. This specimen consisted of cultured PBMCs, obtained from culture after CMV antigen stimulation. These receptors were collected from a human donor in good health (CMV status not recorded). Some clones in this sample may be carry-over from other donors' samples.

In this sample, this clonotype turned up many times. The gene calls are TRBV7-8 and TRBJ1-1, with D unclear. The CDR3 spans 13 residues. The V and J ends lost 2 bases and 6 bases respectively, with 10 bases between them. CDR1 and CDR2 from the germline V gene are SGHVS and FQNEAQ. CDR3 protein: CASSLSSGPEAFF. The DNA of the CDR3 is TGTGCCAGCAGCTTATCCTCAGGCCCTGAAGCTTTCTTT. The full variable domain, its missing parts supplied by reference TRBV7-8 and TRBJ1-1, is GAGVSQSPRYKVAKRGQDVALRCDPISGHVSLFWYQQALGQGPEFLTYFQNEAQLDKSGLPSDRFFAERPEGSVSTLKIQRTQQEDSAVYLCASSLSSGPEAFFGQGTRLTVV.

This clonotype was observed a handful of times. The chain has TRBV6-1 and TRBJ2-7, with 14 bases aligning to TRBD2. The CDR3 is 16 residues long. Germline assignment: CDR1 MNHNS and CDR2 SASEGT. V was pared by 2 bases and J by 6 bases, with 6 bases of the junction left unmatched. CDR3: CASSELPGLAGGEQYF. CDR3 sequence (DNA): TGTGCCAGCAGTGAACTCCCTGGACTAGCGGGAGGCGAGCAGTACTTC.

This clonotype was counted only a few times. The chain joins TRBV6-1 to TRBJ1-2, with 8 positions matching TRBD1. Germline V gives CDR1 MNHNS, CDR2 SASEGT. Trimming at V came to 6 bases and at J to 4 bases, leaving 7 bases not matched to a gene. The CDR3 extends over 14 amino acids. CDR3 sequence (DNA): TGTGCCAGCAGCCGGACAGGGTCCTTCTATGGCTACACCTTC. It encodes CASSRTGSFYGYTF.

This clonotype was found many times. The V call is TRBV12-3 or TRBV12-4, the J call TRBJ2-1, with TRBD1 matching over 7 bases. This CDR3 has 16 residues. Trimming at V came to 6 bases and at J to 8 bases, leaving 16 bases not matched to a gene. CDR3 nucleotide sequence: TGTGCCAGCAGCCATGAGACAGGGCCAAGATCCGATGAGCAGTTCTTC. This encodes CASSHETGPRSDEQFF.

There are a few counts of this clonotype. The chain carries TRBV7-9 and TRBJ2-1, with TRBD2 matching 7 bases. There are 14 residues in the CDR3. V dropped 8 bases and J dropped 6; count of bases not matched to a gene: 10. Germline V gene lookup returns CDR1 SEHNR and CDR2 FQNEAQ (reference sequence). The CDR3 region is CASLASGGSNEQFF. The CDR3 DNA sequence: TGTGCCAGCCTCGCGTCCGGCGGGAGCAATGAGCAGTTCTTC.

In its sample, this clonotype was seen a few times. The V and J genes are TRBV7-2 and TRBJ2-1; the match to TRBD1 covers 9 bases. The V gene's germline CDR1 is SGHTA and CDR2 FQGNSA. V lost 5 bases and J lost 6; bases outside the gene matches: 8. This CDR3 contains 15 residues. In DNA form, the CDR3 reads TGTGCCAGCAGCCCCATGGGACAGGGACCCAATGAGCAGTTCTTC. Amino acid sequence: CASSPMGQGPNEQFF.

This clonotype was picked up a small number of times. The DNA of the CDR3 is TGTGCCAGCAGTTTAAGGGTGGCGTACGAGCAGTACTTC. Encoded protein: CASSLRVAYEQYF. This chain connects TRBV27 to TRBJ2-7; unclear D gene. CDR1 MNHEY and CDR2 SMNVEV come from the germline V gene (reference sequence). The CDR3 sequence is 13 residues long. Trimming pared 2 bases from V and 4 bases from J, leaving 9 bases between.

This clonotype was counted only a few times. The rearrangement links TRBV7-2 to TRBJ2-1, with D possibly matching TRBD2 (5 bases). The germline gives CDR1 SGHTA, CDR2 FQGNSA. Trimming left V 5 bases short and J 0 bases short, with 11 bases between. This CDR3 has 15 amino acids. The CDR3 region is CASSPGLPSYNEQFF. For the CDR3, the DNA is TGTGCCAGCAGCCCAGGACTTCCCTCCTACAATGAGCAGTTCTTC.

The CDR3 protein is CSARSGCRVRWQYV. The CDR3 bases are TGCAGTGCTAGATCAGGGTGCAGGGTGAGGTGGCAGTACGTC. V gene TRBV20-1 combines with J gene TRBJ2-7; D may be TRBD1 (5 bases). V lost 2 bases and J 9 bases, leaving 20 bases between the germline ends. This CDR3 region has 14 residues. Per the germline V gene, CDR1 is DFQATT and CDR2 is SNEGSKA (reference sequence).

The chain links TRBV7-2 to TRBJ2-7, with TRBD1 matching 7 bases. The CDR3 has 13 residues. The germline V gene has CDR1 SGHTA and CDR2 FQGNSA. V lost 2 bases to trimming and J lost 5 bases; unmatched junction nucleotides: 3. The CDR3 sequence: CASSLLRGNEQYF. DNA for the CDR3: TGTGCCAGCAGCTTACTCAGGGGGAACGAGCAGTACTTC.

The CDR3 loop is CASSFVGRGGFDSPLHF. DNA for the CDR3: TGTGCCAGCAGTTTCGTTGGCAGGGGGGGTTTTGATTCACCCCTCCACTTT. The chain is built from TRBV28 and TRBJ1-6; 7 bases line up with TRBD1. CDR3 size: 17 residues. Per germline, CDR1 MDHEN and CDR2 SYDVKM. J lost 8 bases, V lost 3 bases, and 13 bases had no gene match.

This clonotype has at least ten counts. This sequence joins TRBV7-9 and TRBJ2-1; perhaps TRBD2 as D (5 bases). The CDR3 covers 19 residues. Trimming cost V 1 base and J 0 bases, with 19 bases left between them. CDR1 and CDR2 from the germline V gene are SEHNR and FQNEAQ (reference sequence). The CDR3 protein is CASSLGRWGNRGSYNEQFF. Written as DNA, the CDR3 is TGTGCCAGCAGCTTAGGGAGGTGGGGAAACCGGGGCTCCTACAATGAGCAGTTCTTC.

This clonotype came up once. The chain combines TRBV12-3 or TRBV12-4 with TRBJ1-4; D not certain. Trimming took 6 bases from V and 12 from J, leaving 11 bases between them. The length of the CDR3 is 11 residues. The CDR3, as DNA: TGTGCCAGCAGAAGACGCGGGGAACTGTTTTTT. Translated, it gives CASRRRGELFF.

J is TRBJ1-4 and V is TRBV20-1; 7 bases are shared with TRBD1. The CDR3 covers 15 residues. Germline V lookup: CDR1 DFQATT, CDR2 SNEGSKA (reference sequence). With V trimmed by 5 bases and J by 2 bases, 8 bases remained unmatched. Here the CDR3 reads CSARKGAGTNEKLFF. The CDR3 nucleotides are TGCAGTGCTCGGAAGGGGGCCGGGACTAATGAAAAACTGTTTTTT.

The genes are TRBV6-6 and TRBJ2-7; 7 positions match TRBD1. This CDR3 spans 14 amino acids. CDR1 is MNHNY, CDR2 SVGAGI, per germline (reference sequence). J was trimmed by 4 bases and V by 6 bases; bases with no gene match: 9. The CDR3 DNA reads TGTGCCAGCAGCAACTGGGGACAGACTTACGAGCAGTACTTC. Translation: CASSNWGQTYEQYF.

The table lists this clonotype with many counts. The J gene is TRBJ2-1, the V gene TRBV10-3; either TRBD1 or TRBD2 may fit D (5 bases each). V was cut by 2 bases and J by 2 bases, with 10 bases left in between. The CDR3 covers 15 residues. Germline V gene sequence: CDR1 ENHRY, CDR2 SYGVKD. CDR3 in amino acids: CAISEEGLTYNEQFF. CDR3 nucleotides: TGTGCCATCAGTGAGGAGGGGCTGACCTACAATGAGCAGTTCTTC.

This clonotype appeared a few times. The chain is built from TRBV29-1 and TRBJ2-2; 8 bases map to TRBD2. Germline V gene data show CDR1 as SQVTM and CDR2 as ANQGSEA. Losses at the gene ends were 8 bases for V and 7 bases for J; bases not matched to a gene: 9. The CDR3 is 13 residues long. Here the CDR3 reads CSFGGGAYGELFF. CDR3 nucleotides: TGCAGCTTCGGGGGGGGGGCCTACGGGGAGCTGTTTTTT.

The chain is built from TRBV30 and TRBJ2-3, with D perhaps TRBD2 (6 bases). This CDR3 spans 14 amino acids. The germline CDR1 and CDR2 sequences are GTSNPN and SVGIG (reference sequence). V was shortened by 0 bases and J by 2 bases, with 9 bases between the two germline ends. This CDR3 reads CAWSVGGFTDTQYF. The CDR3 coding sequence is TGTGCCTGGAGTGTTGGGGGGTTCACAGATACGCAGTATTTT.

The sample holds many counts of this clonotype. V and J are TRBV12-3 or TRBV12-4 and TRBJ2-5, with D hard to call. The CDR3 runs 13 residues. V was shortened by 3 bases and J by 3 bases, with 8 bases between the two germline ends. The CDR3 DNA reads TGTGCCAGCAGTTTTGTCCCCGAAGAGACCCAGTACTTC. It yields the protein CASSFVPEETQYF.

This clonotype was seen a few times. The J gene is TRBJ2-1, the V gene TRBV9, with 9 bases that match TRBD2. The germline CDR1 and CDR2 sequences are SGDLS and YYNGEE. V lost 3 bases to trimming and J lost 1 base; unmatched junction nucleotides: 2. There are 15 residues in the CDR3. CDR3 amino acids: CASSDSGSSYNEQFF. The CDR3 DNA reads TGTGCCAGCAGCGATAGCGGGAGTTCCTACAATGAGCAGTTCTTC.

The chain carries TRBV29-1 and TRBJ2-3; D remains unclear. The CDR3 consists of 11 residues. Trimming pared 1 base from V and 4 bases from J, leaving 3 bases between. Germline CDR1 SQVTM, CDR2 ANQGSEA. The CDR3 DNA reads as TGCAGCGTTGAAGTGGCAGATACGCAGTATTTT. It encodes CSVEVADTQYF.

This clonotype was counted at least ten times. The chain has TRBV12-3 or TRBV12-4 and TRBJ1-4, with a tentative D call TRBD1 (5 bases). V was trimmed by 7 bases and J by 5 bases, leaving 14 bases between them. CDR3 length: 14 amino acids. The CDR3 bases are TGTGCCAGCACCGATGGGACTCCGAATGAAAAACTGTTTTTT. It specifies CASTDGTPNEKLFF.

This clonotype was observed a handful of times. The chain couples TRBV12-5 to TRBJ2-1; no clear D gene. Per the germline V gene, CDR1 is LGHNT and CDR2 is FRNRAP. Trimming pared 1 base from V and 6 bases from J, leaving 4 bases between. The CDR3 runs to 12 residues. The CDR3 nucleotides read TGTGCTAGTGGTTTGGACCCCAATGAGCAGTTCTTC. It is translated as CASGLDPNEQFF.

This rearrangement joins TRBV27 to TRBJ1-1; D is possibly TRBD1 (5 bases). The CDR3 loop spans 13 amino acids. Trimming pared 6 bases from V and 1 base from J, leaving 9 bases between. Germline lookup yields CDR1 MNHEY and CDR2 SMNVEV (reference sequence). CDR3 residues: CASRTVRNTEAFF. The CDR3 coding sequence is TGTGCCAGCAGGACAGTGAGGAACACTGAAGCTTTCTTT.

This clonotype came up a few times. This rearrangement joins TRBV7-9 to TRBJ1-3; D gene unclear. This CDR3 region has 13 residues. V was shortened by 1 base and J by 3 bases, with 4 bases between the two germline ends. Germline CDR1 SEHNR, CDR2 FQNEAQ (reference sequence). In DNA, the CDR3 is TGTGCCAGCAGCTTAGGGTATGGAAACACCATATATTTT. This sequence encodes CASSLGYGNTIYF.

In this sample, this clonotype turned up a few times. This chain uses TRBV6-6 with TRBJ2-3, with D uncertain. Germline CDR1 MNHNY, CDR2 SVGAGI (reference sequence). This CDR3 has 15 amino acids. V was shortened by 0 bases and J by 6 bases, with 13 bases between the two germline ends. The CDR3 DNA reads TGTGCCAGCAGTTACTCGGAGACTTCCTTGGATACGCAGTATTTT. Protein product: CASSYSETSLDTQYF.

This clonotype was seen many times. This rearrangement joins TRBV7-2 to TRBJ1-1; unclear D gene. The germline V gene encodes CDR1 SGHTA and CDR2 FQGNSA. V was pared by 5 bases and J by 4 bases, with 17 bases between. This CDR3 is 15 amino acids long. The CDR3 DNA sequence: TGTGCCAGCAGCACCAGAGCCGGGTGGGGCACTGAAGCTTTCTTT. As protein: CASSTRAGWGTEAFF.

This clonotype has more than one count but fewer than ten. J is TRBJ1-1 and V is TRBV7-6, with TRBD1 as a possible D gene (5 bases). This CDR3 region has 16 residues. Germline V gives CDR1 SGHVS, CDR2 FNYEAQ. Trimming stripped 1 base from V and 7 bases from J, with 19 bases between. CDR3 loop: CASSLEVRGADGEAFF. The CDR3 DNA follows: TGTGCCAGCAGCTTAGAGGTTAGGGGCGCCGATGGTGAAGCTTTCTTT.

The chain employs TRBV5-1 and TRBJ2-7, with 7 bases identical to TRBD1. The CDR3 is 14 amino acids. Trimming took 3 bases from V and 4 from J; bases not matched to a gene: 7. Germline CDR1 SGHRS, CDR2 YFSETQ. The CDR3 loop is CASSSGQSPYEQYV. The CDR3 region has the DNA TGCGCCAGCAGCTCGGGACAGAGCCCTTACGAGCAGTACGTC.

The chain recombines TRBV6-2 or TRBV6-3 with TRBJ2-7; D call uncertain. Germline CDR1 MNHEY, CDR2 SVGEGT. The V end lost 6 bases, the J end lost 3 bases, and 9 bases lay between the germline ends. There are 12 residues in the CDR3. CDR3 loop: CASSQARYEQYF. DNA for the CDR3: TGTGCCAGCAGCCAAGCACGCTACGAGCAGTACTTC.